The text below deals with one T cell receptor (beta chain). Stated time point: peripheral blood 6 weeks after treatment start. The data originate from a study of PD-L1 blockade in urothelial cancer. Study summary: Blood underwent analysis 3 weeks (second dose) and 6 weeks after treatment began.

The CDR3 totals 17 residues. Germline V lookup: CDR1 SEHNR, CDR2 FQNEAQ (reference sequence). Trimming at V came to 4 bases and at J to 5 bases, leaving 11 bases not matched to a gene. Assay: immunoSEQ multiplex PCR; the TCRdb copy retains only in-frame clones and omits some. This sample has roughly 110,000 clones, with more than 85% found just once. This specimen was PBMCs, taken around atezolizumab (anti-PD-L1) treatment. The source is a man in his fifties or sixties with urothelial cancer. This chain connects TRBV7-9 to TRBJ2-2; 9 bases are shared with TRBD1. The chain's CDR3 is CASSSSNRGPPTGELFF. CDR3 DNA sequence: TGTGCCAGCAGCTCCTCAAACAGGGGGCCGCCTACCGGGGAGCTGTTTTTT.